This is a list of T cell receptor beta chains from one sample in a study of OX40 agonist ivuxolimab in advanced cancers. The method was immunoSEQ multiplex PCR; TCRdb's version includes in-frame clones alone and lacks a portion of them. The table records around 95,000 clones, approximately 93% of them present only once. Sequenced here: CD4+ or CD8+ T cells sorted from blood, sampled in a trial of the OX40 agonist ivuxolimab. The receptors were gathered from an adult with an advanced solid tumor such as melanoma, head and neck, liver or kidney cancer. Each CDR3 is given with its conserved first and last residue. D genes are given only for firm matches. Not all rows give a size; the values are once, few, many and, for expanded clones, a class.

NA	14	once	TRBV6-1	TRBJ1-4	TGTGCCAGCAGTGTGGGGTTGACTAATGAAAAACTGTTTTTT	CASSVGLTNEKLFF
TRBD1	15	NA	TRBV28	TRBJ1-2	TGTGCCAGCAGCCACGGGACAGGGGTCCCCTATGGCTACACCTTC	CASSHGTGVPYGYTF
TRBD1	14	NA	TRBV28	TRBJ2-7	TGTGCCAGCAGTTTTCGGGACAGGCCGTACGAGCAGTACTTC	CASSFRDRPYEQYF
NA	13	NA	TRBV19	TRBJ1-1	TGTGCCAGTAGAAACAGAGGGAACACTGAAGCTTTCTTT	CASRNRGNTEAFF
TRBD1	15	NA	TRBV6-5	TRBJ1-1	TGTGCCAGCTCAGCGCAGGGGGCGTATGGAACTGAAGCTTTCTTT	CASSAQGAYGTEAFF
TRBD2	18	once	TRBV4-3	TRBJ2-3	TGCGCCAGCAGCCAAGAGGCCCTAGCGGGAGTGGGGGCAGATACGCAGTATTTT	CASSQEALAGVGADTQYF
NA	15	NA	TRBV28	TRBJ2-4	TGTGCCAGCAGTTTTGCGGGAATATTATCAAACATTCAGTACTTC	CASSFAGILSNIQYF
NA	14	NA	TRBV28	TRBJ1-2	TGTGCCAGCAGTTTAAGCCAGATTAACTATGGCTACACCTTC	CASSLSQINYGYTF
NA	14	NA	TRBV7-6	TRBJ2-5	TGTGCCAGCAGCTTAGGGGGTCGTCAAGAGACCCAGTACTTC	CASSLGGRQETQYF
NA	17	NA	TRBV5-1	TRBJ2-7	TGCGCCAGCAGTAGCGGGACAGCGTCACGGGCGGTGTACGAGCAGTACTTC	CASSSGTASRAVYEQYF
NA	13	NA	TRBV5-6	TRBJ2-1	TGTGCCAGCAGCCGGGGCGGACGGAATGAGCAGTTCTTC	CASSRGGRNEQFF
NA	15	NA	TRBV11-2	TRBJ2-1	TGTGCCAGCAGCTTGGGTCCCCTCTCCTACAATGAGCAGTTCTTC	CASSLGPLSYNEQFF
NA	11	few	TRBV20-1	TRBJ1-1	TGCAGTGCTCAGTACCGGAATGAAGCTTTCTTT	CSAQYRNEAFF
NA	13	NA	TRBV6-5	TRBJ2-1	TGTGCCAGCTCGAGGGGGGTCTACAATGAGCAGTTCTTC	CASSRGVYNEQFF
TRBD1	16	NA	TRBV28	TRBJ2-3	TGTGCCAGCAGGGGTTTACTCGGGACAGCAGCAGATACGCAGTATTTT	CASRGLLGTAADTQYF
TRBD1	14	NA	TRBV11-1	TRBJ2-5	TGTGCCAGCAGCCAGACAGGGCTAAAAGAGACCCAGTACTTC	CASSQTGLKETQYF
NA	13	once	TRBV28	TRBJ1-6	TGTGCCAGCAGTTTCGGGGACTTTTCACCCCTCCACTTT	CASSFGDFSPLHF
NA	15	once	TRBV14	TRBJ2-1	TGTGCCAGCAGCCAAAGGGGACCAACCTACAATGAGCAGTTCTTC	CASSQRGPTYNEQFF
NA	16	NA	TRBV15	TRBJ1-4	TGTGCCACCAGCAGAGTAGGGCGGGGCCGGTGGGAAAAACTGTTTTTT	CATSRVGRGRWEKLFF
NA	12	NA	TRBV5-4	TRBJ2-3	TGTGCCAGCAGCCGTAGGAAGGATACGCAGTATTTT	CASSRRKDTQYF
NA	12	NA	TRBV5-4	TRBJ2-5	TGTGCCAGCAGCTTGGTGGCAGAGACCCAGTACTTC	CASSLVAETQYF
NA	15	NA	TRBV10-3	TRBJ2-2	TGTGCCATCAGTGATGGCAGGGGAGGCACCGGGGAGCTGTTTTTT	CAISDGRGGTGELFF
NA	12	NA	TRBV28	TRBJ1-2	TGTGCCAGCAGACAGGTAACCTATGGCTACACCTTC	CASRQVTYGYTF
TRBD1	18	NA	TRBV19	TRBJ1-2	TGTGCCAGTACCAAGGACAGGGTGTCTTTCAGAGCTGGCCATGGCTACACCTTC	CASTKDRVSFRAGHGYTF
NA	14	NA	TRBV6-5	TRBJ1-5	TGTGCCAGCACCCCGGGACTGGGAAATCAGCCCCAGCATTTT	CASTPGLGNQPQHF
NA	17	NA	TRBV4-3	TRBJ1-4	TGCGCCAGCAGCCAAGGAGTGGTCGCCTCAACTAATGAAAAACTGTTTTTT	CASSQGVVASTNEKLFF
NA	17	NA	TRBV4-3	TRBJ1-3	TGCGCCAGCAGCCAAGATAGTATCCGGGACCGGGGAAACACCATATATTTT	CASSQDSIRDRGNTIYF
TRBD1	17	NA	TRBV28	TRBJ1-4	TGTGCCAGCAATCCTGGGACAGGGAGAGGGTCTAATGAAAAACTGTTTTTT	CASNPGTGRGSNEKLFF
TRBD2	14	NA	TRBV5-5	TRBJ2-1	TGTGCCAGCAGCTTCCCCGGGAGGTCGGGTGAGCAGTTCTTC	CASSFPGRSGEQFF
NA	11	once	TRBV2	TRBJ2-4	TGTGCCAGCGCGTGGTTCAACATTCAGTACTTC	CASAWFNIQYF
TRBD1	14	NA	TRBV30	TRBJ1-6	TGTGCCTGGAGTCCCGGGACAGTAGTTTCACCCCTCCACTTT	CAWSPGTVVSPLHF
NA	14	once	TRBV6-6	TRBJ2-1	TGTGCCAGCAGTTACTCGAAGAACAGTAATGAGCAGTTCTTC	CASSYSKNSNEQFF
NA	14	NA	TRBV28	TRBJ1-2	TGTGCCAGCAGTCGTCCGGGACAAAACTATGGCTACACCTTC	CASSRPGQNYGYTF
TRBD2	16	NA	TRBV2	TRBJ2-3	TGTGCCAGCATGCGACTAGCGGGGTCGGGCACAGATACGCAGTATTTT	CASMRLAGSGTDTQYF
NA	14	NA	TRBV7-2	TRBJ1-2	TGTGCCAGCAGCTTAGCAAACCTGCTACAGAGCTACACCTTC	CASSLANLLQSYTF
NA	16	NA	TRBV2	TRBJ2-7	TGTGCCAGCAGCGAGAGCAAGGACAGATTTGCCTACGAGCAGTACTTC	CASSESKDRFAYEQYF
NA	16	NA	TRBV7-6	TRBJ2-1	TGTGCCAGCAGCTTACATGGTCAGCGGGTATACAATGAGCAGTTCTTC	CASSLHGQRVYNEQFF